The 13 T cell receptor beta chains given below trace back to one sample, sequenced in a study of T-cell memory formation after mild COVID-19. TCRdb reprocessed the 5' RACE reads via MiXCR and lists one record per CDR3 protein. The sample has under 250,000 distinct CDR3 sequences, 15% seen once; the top ten hold 2% to 2.5%. The sample taken for sequencing was PBMCs or a T cell subset sorted from them (not recorded which). Receptors were obtained from an adult woman who had mild COVID-19 (a few samples of this study predate the infection). Cell type and time point are not known.

Only a few counts were recorded for this clonotype. This rearrangement joins TRBV20-1 to TRBJ1-2; 8 nucleotides align to TRBD1. The CDR3 has 12 amino acids. With V trimmed by 1 base and J by 14 bases, 9 bases remained unmatched. Germline CDR1 and CDR2: DFQATT and SNEGSKA (reference sequence). The CDR3, as DNA: TGCAGTGCTAGAGTTCTTCCCACAGGGGGGACCTTC. Translating it yields CSARVLPTGGTF.

The V gene is TRBV20-1, the J gene TRBJ2-5, with a possible D match to TRBD1 (6 bases). There are 15 residues in the CDR3. Per the germline V gene, CDR1 is DFQATT and CDR2 is SNEGSKA (reference sequence). Trimming took 2 bases from V and 5 from J, leaving 18 bases between them. The CDR3 is CSARPGTPGGETQYF. The CDR3, as DNA: TGCAGTGCTAGACCCGGGACACCGGGCGGTGAGACCCAGTACTTC.

The chain employs TRBV29-1 and TRBJ1-5, with D possibly TRBD1 on 6 matching bases. The CDR3 spans 14 residues. Germline CDR1 and CDR2: SQVTM and ANQGSEA. The V end lost 1 base, the J end lost 6 bases, and 13 bases lay between the germline ends. The chain's CDR3 is CSVEVGGSSQPQHF. In DNA form, the CDR3 reads TGCAGCGTTGAAGTCGGGGGCAGTAGTCAGCCCCAGCATTTT.

Ten or more counts support this clonotype. The chain combines TRBV5-6 with TRBJ1-6; no firm D call. Trimming cost V 0 bases and J 3 bases, with 10 bases left between them. Germline assignment: CDR1 SGHDT and CDR2 YYEEEE. The CDR3 covers 16 residues. Written as DNA, the CDR3 is TGTGCCAGCAGCTTGGAGGGAACTCTCTATAATTCACCCCTCCACTTT. Its translation is CASSLEGTLYNSPLHF.

About this clonotype: One end of the junction fails to match germline, which may point to a read error. This chain links TRBV5-1 with TRBJ2-7; D is ambiguous. The V gene's germline CDR1 is SGHRS and CDR2 YFSETQ. CDR3 length: 15 amino acids. CDR3 sequence: CASSLEFNIGYGQYF. CDR3 coding DNA: TGCGCCAGCAGCTTGGAGTTTAACATCGGGTACGGGCAGTACTTC.

This clonotype was picked up a small number of times. The rearrangement uses TRBV12-3 or TRBV12-4 and TRBJ2-3; no clear D. The CDR3 covers 16 residues. Trimming stripped 4 bases from V and 5 bases from J, with 19 bases between. The CDR3: CASSSEDRGLGDTQYF. The CDR3 DNA reads as TGTGCCAGCAGTTCAGAGGATAGAGGCCTCGGAGATACGCAGTATTTT.

The sample holds a few counts of this clonotype. V usage is TRBV9 and J usage is TRBJ1-4; a weak D match, TRBD1 (6 bases). This CDR3 contains 15 residues. Trimming pared 0 bases from V and 8 bases from J, leaving 14 bases between. The germline V gene has CDR1 SGDLS and CDR2 YYNGEE. The CDR3 DNA reads TGTGCCAGCAGCGTAGCACCCAGGGGAGACGAAAAACTGTTTTTT. Amino acids: CASSVAPRGDEKLFF.

This clonotype was recorded a few times. This rearrangement joins TRBV5-1 to TRBJ2-3, with 8 bases that match TRBD1. The trim removed 3 bases at V and 0 bases at J, leaving 6 bases unmatched. The CDR3 spans 16 residues. Germline V CDR1 and CDR2: SGHRS, YFSETQ. As DNA, the CDR3 is TGCGCCAGCAGCTGGTCCGGACAGGGTAGCACAGATACGCAGTATTTT. Translated: CASSWSGQGSTDTQYF.

This clonotype was recorded at least ten times. The V gene is TRBV5-1, the J gene TRBJ1-1; D ambiguous. The germline V and J ends were trimmed by 0 bases and 1 base, with 10 bases remaining between them. CDR3 length: 15 amino acids. In germline, CDR1 is SGHRS, CDR2 YFSETQ. The CDR3 protein is CASSLVSVPNTEAFF. CDR3 bases: TGCGCCAGCAGCTTGGTATCGGTGCCGAACACTGAAGCTTTCTTT. The whole variable domain, remainder taken from reference TRBV5-1 and TRBJ1-1, is KAGVTQTPRYLIKTRGQQVTLSCSPISGHRSVSWYQQTPGQGLQFLFEYFSETQRNKGNFPGRFSGRQFSNSRSEMNVSTLELGDSALYLCASSLVSVPNTEAFFGQGTRLTVV.

The rearrangement joins TRBV3-1 to TRBJ2-1; D is uncertain. The CDR3 is made up of 16 amino acids. The V and J ends lost 1 base and 4 bases respectively, with 14 bases between them. Germline assignment: CDR1 LGHDT and CDR2 YNNKEL (reference sequence). The CDR3 DNA sequence: TGTGCCAGCAGCCAAGGGCCCCCCGCCCCTTACAATGAGCAGTTCTTC. Translation: CASSQGPPAPYNEQFF.

This clonotype was detected a few times. This sequence joins TRBV29-1 and TRBJ2-2; D could derive from TRBD1 or TRBD2 (5 bases each). The CDR3 loop spans 15 amino acids. The germline CDR1 and CDR2 sequences are SQVTM and ANQGSEA. Trimming took 4 bases from V and 6 from J, leaving 18 bases between them. The CDR3 coding sequence is TGCAGCGTTGCGTCAGAGGGGCGTGGAGCCGGGGAGCTGTTTTTT. This gives the protein CSVASEGRGAGELFF.

The genes are TRBV18 and TRBJ2-5, with unresolved D. Germline lookup yields CDR1 KGHSH and CDR2 LQKENI. Trimming took 4 bases from V and 5 from J, leaving 11 bases between them. The CDR3 runs 13 residues. CDR3 nucleotides: TGTGCCAGCTCACAGACGGTCCTGGAGACCCAGTACTTC. It translates to CASSQTVLETQYF.

This clonotype has just a few counts. The rearrangement joins TRBV6-2 or TRBV6-3 to TRBJ2-5, with 7 bases fitting TRBD1. Unmatched junction bases numbered 13, after V lost 8 bases and J lost 4 bases. This CDR3 comprises 15 residues. CDR1 MNHEY and CDR2 SVGEGT come from the germline V gene. The CDR3 nucleotides read TGTGCCAGCCGCACTCCGACAGGGACGTCAGAGACCCAGTACTTC. Translating it yields CASRTPTGTSETQYF.